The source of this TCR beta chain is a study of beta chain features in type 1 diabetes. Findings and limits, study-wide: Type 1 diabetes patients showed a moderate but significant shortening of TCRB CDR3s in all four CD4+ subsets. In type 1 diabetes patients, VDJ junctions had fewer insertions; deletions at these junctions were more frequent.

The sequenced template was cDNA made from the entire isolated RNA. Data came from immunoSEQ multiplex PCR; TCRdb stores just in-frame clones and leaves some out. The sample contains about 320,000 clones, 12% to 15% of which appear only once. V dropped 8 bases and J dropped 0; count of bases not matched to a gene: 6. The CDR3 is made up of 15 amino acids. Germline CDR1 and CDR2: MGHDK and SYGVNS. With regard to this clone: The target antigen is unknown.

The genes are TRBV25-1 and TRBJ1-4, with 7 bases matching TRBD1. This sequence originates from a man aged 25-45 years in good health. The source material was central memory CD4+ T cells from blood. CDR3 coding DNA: TGTGCCAGCCAGGGACAGCCAGCAACTAATGAAAAACTGTTTTTT. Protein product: CASQGQPATNEKLFF.